These T cell receptor beta chains were read from a single sample in a study of blood T cell repertoires in COVID-19. Only in-frame clones appear in the TCRdb table, and some are missing; sequencing was by immunoSEQ multiplex PCR. The sample holds about 46,000 clones, about 87% seen once. Source material: peripheral blood. The receptors shown here come from a man aged 45-65 years with acute or convalescent COVID-19. Each CDR3 is given with its conserved first and last residue. Fields, in order: V gene, J gene, D gene, clone size, CDR3 DNA, CDR3 protein. A D gene is named only where the DNA matches it firmly. Clone size, where shown, is once, few, many, or a class for clones that have expanded.

V gene: TRBV12-3/TRBV12-4; J gene: TRBJ1-6; D gene: TRBD1; clone size: -; CDR3 DNA: TGTGCCAGCAGACCAGGGGGCAGTGCACCCCTCCACTTT; CDR3 protein: CASRPGGSAPLHF
V gene: TRBV6-5; J gene: TRBJ1-3; D gene: -; clone size: -; CDR3 DNA: TGTGCCAGCAGTCCCAGGCAGAGCTCTGGAAACACCATATATTTT; CDR3 protein: CASSPRQSSGNTIYF
V gene: TRBV6-5; J gene: TRBJ1-2; D gene: -; clone size: -; CDR3 DNA: TGTGCCAGCAGTTATACCGCTTCGAAGGAGATGGGCTACACCTTC; CDR3 protein: CASSYTASKEMGYTF
V gene: TRBV28; J gene: TRBJ2-7; D gene: TRBD1; clone size: -; CDR3 DNA: TGTGCCAGCAGAAACGGACAGGTTCGCTACGAGCAGTACTTC; CDR3 protein: CASRNGQVRYEQYF
V gene: TRBV28; J gene: TRBJ1-2; D gene: -; clone size: once; CDR3 DNA: TGTGCCAGCAGACCGAACAGGGTTTTCTATGGCTACACCTTC; CDR3 protein: CASRPNRVFYGYTF
V gene: TRBV7-8; J gene: TRBJ2-5; D gene: -; clone size: -; CDR3 DNA: TGTGCCAGCAGCCTTCGAGGGGAGACCCAGTACTTC; CDR3 protein: CASSLRGETQYF
V gene: TRBV30; J gene: TRBJ1-2; D gene: -; clone size: -; CDR3 DNA: TGTGCCTGGAGCCCGGGACTATATGGCTACACCTTC; CDR3 protein: CAWSPGLYGYTF
V gene: TRBV23-1; J gene: TRBJ1-2; D gene: -; clone size: -; CDR3 DNA: TGCGCCAGCAGTCAATCGAAGCGGGGATACGGCTACACCTTC; CDR3 protein: CASSQSKRGYGYTF
V gene: TRBV24-1; J gene: TRBJ2-7; D gene: -; clone size: once; CDR3 DNA: TGTGCCACCAGTGACCTCCAGGGGCGAGAGCAGTACTTC; CDR3 protein: CATSDLQGREQYF
V gene: TRBV6-2/TRBV6-3; J gene: TRBJ2-1; D gene: -; clone size: -; CDR3 DNA: TGTGCCAGCAGTTACCCCGACAATGAGCAGTTCTTC; CDR3 protein: CASSYPDNEQFF
V gene: TRBV27; J gene: TRBJ1-5; D gene: -; clone size: -; CDR3 DNA: TGTGCCAGCAGTTTATACGGGTCCTATAGCAATCAGCCCCAGCATTTT; CDR3 protein: CASSLYGSYSNQPQHF
V gene: TRBV3-1/TRBV3-2; J gene: TRBJ1-4; D gene: -; clone size: -; CDR3 DNA: TGTGCCAGCAGCCAAGTGCAGGGTGGGGTTAGTGGAGAAAAACTGTTTTTT; CDR3 protein: CASSQVQGGVSGEKLFF
V gene: TRBV11-2; J gene: TRBJ1-1; D gene: -; clone size: -; CDR3 DNA: TGTGCCAGCAGCCTAACCAGGCAGCACACTGAAGCTTTCTTT; CDR3 protein: CASSLTRQHTEAFF
V gene: TRBV18; J gene: TRBJ2-7; D gene: TRBD1; clone size: -; CDR3 DNA: TGTGCCAGCTCACCGGGACAGCCCGCCCTCGAGCAGTACTTC; CDR3 protein: CASSPGQPALEQYF
V gene: TRBV2; J gene: TRBJ1-2; D gene: TRBD1; clone size: -; CDR3 DNA: TGTGCCAGCAGTGAAGTGGCAGGGGGTGGCTACACCTTC; CDR3 protein: CASSEVAGGGYTF
V gene: TRBV27; J gene: TRBJ1-5; D gene: TRBD1; clone size: -; CDR3 DNA: TGTGCCAGCAGTTTAATGACAGGGGCGGGCAATCAGCCCCAGCATTTT; CDR3 protein: CASSLMTGAGNQPQHF
V gene: TRBV9; J gene: TRBJ1-2; D gene: TRBD1; clone size: few; CDR3 DNA: TGTGCCAGCAGCCTTACCCCGGACAGGGGTACAGGTGGCTACACCTTC; CDR3 protein: CASSLTPDRGTGGYTF
V gene: TRBV15; J gene: TRBJ2-5; D gene: TRBD1; clone size: -; CDR3 DNA: TGTGCCACCAGCAGAGATGAACAGGGGTTTGGTGAGACCCAGTACTTC; CDR3 protein: CATSRDEQGFGETQYF
V gene: TRBV3-1/TRBV3-2; J gene: TRBJ2-1; D gene: TRBD1; clone size: -; CDR3 DNA: TGTGCCAGCAGTCAAAACAGGGGGGATGAGCAGTTCTTC; CDR3 protein: CASSQNRGDEQFF
V gene: TRBV6-5; J gene: TRBJ1-6; D gene: TRBD1; clone size: -; CDR3 DNA: TGTGCCAGCAGTCCCACTGACAGGGACGTCTCACCCCTCCACTTT; CDR3 protein: CASSPTDRDVSPLHF
V gene: TRBV5-8; J gene: TRBJ2-1; D gene: TRBD1; clone size: -; CDR3 DNA: TGTGCCAGCAGCTCTGGGACAGTCACCTACAATGAGCAGTTCTTC; CDR3 protein: CASSSGTVTYNEQFF
V gene: TRBV2; J gene: TRBJ1-2; D gene: -; clone size: -; CDR3 DNA: TGTGCCAGCACCGTTAACTATGGCTACACCTTC; CDR3 protein: CASTVNYGYTF
V gene: TRBV4-1; J gene: TRBJ2-1; D gene: -; clone size: once; CDR3 DNA: TGCGCCAGCAGCCAAGATTCTTTCCGGGGGTCCTACAATGAGCAGTTCTTC; CDR3 protein: CASSQDSFRGSYNEQFF
V gene: TRBV5-6; J gene: TRBJ1-1; D gene: -; clone size: -; CDR3 DNA: TGTGCCAGCACCTCCTGGGAGGCAGGGCGAGCTTTCTTT; CDR3 protein: CASTSWEAGRAFF
V gene: TRBV4-1; J gene: TRBJ2-1; D gene: TRBD2; clone size: -; CDR3 DNA: TGCGCCAGCAGCCCTAGCGGGAGGGGGAGGAATGAGCAGTTCTTC; CDR3 protein: CASSPSGRGRNEQFF
V gene: TRBV2; J gene: TRBJ1-6; D gene: -; clone size: once; CDR3 DNA: TGTGCCAGCAGCCTCCAGGACAGCTATAATTCACCCCTCCACTTT; CDR3 protein: CASSLQDSYNSPLHF
V gene: TRBV15; J gene: TRBJ1-4; D gene: -; clone size: -; CDR3 DNA: TGTGCCACCAGCAGAGTGTACAGGGATGATGAAAAACTGTTTTTT; CDR3 protein: CATSRVYRDDEKLFF
V gene: TRBV30; J gene: TRBJ2-7; D gene: TRBD2; clone size: once; CDR3 DNA: TGTGCCTGGAGCCCCCCCGGACTAGCGGGAGATTCTAGGGAGCAGTACTTC; CDR3 protein: CAWSPPGLAGDSREQYF
V gene: TRBV7-2; J gene: TRBJ1-5; D gene: -; clone size: -; CDR3 DNA: TGTGCCAGCAGCCTACGACAGAATCAGCCCCAGCATTTT; CDR3 protein: CASSLRQNQPQHF
V gene: TRBV19; J gene: TRBJ2-7; D gene: TRBD1; clone size: -; CDR3 DNA: TGTGCCAGTAGTTACGAGGGACAGGGCTCCTACGAGCAGTACTTC; CDR3 protein: CASSYEGQGSYEQYF
V gene: TRBV5-6; J gene: TRBJ2-1; D gene: TRBD1; clone size: -; CDR3 DNA: TGTGCCAGCAGCTTGCCAGGGGGCAGCTACAATGAGCAGTTCTTC; CDR3 protein: CASSLPGGSYNEQFF
V gene: TRBV7-3; J gene: TRBJ2-7; D gene: -; clone size: -; CDR3 DNA: TGTGCCAGCAGCTTAGATCGATTACTAGACGAGCAGTACTTC; CDR3 protein: CASSLDRLLDEQYF
V gene: TRBV7-8; J gene: TRBJ2-7; D gene: -; clone size: -; CDR3 DNA: TGTGCCAGCAGCTATAAACAGGGTACCTACGAGCAGTACTTC; CDR3 protein: CASSYKQGTYEQYF
V gene: TRBV18; J gene: TRBJ1-2; D gene: -; clone size: -; CDR3 DNA: TGTGCCAGCTCAAGTTCGGCAGGAAGAAATGGCTACACCTTC; CDR3 protein: CASSSSAGRNGYTF
V gene: TRBV3-1/TRBV3-2; J gene: TRBJ1-1; D gene: TRBD1; clone size: -; CDR3 DNA: TGTGCCAGCAGCAAACAGGGGGCGCGAAACACTGAAGCTTTCTTT; CDR3 protein: CASSKQGARNTEAFF
V gene: TRBV18; J gene: TRBJ2-7; D gene: TRBD1; clone size: -; CDR3 DNA: TGTGCCAGCTCAGGCCGGGACAGCGAGCAGTACTTC; CDR3 protein: CASSGRDSEQYF
V gene: TRBV5-6; J gene: TRBJ2-7; D gene: -; clone size: -; CDR3 DNA: TGTGCCAGCAGCTCCCGGACATTTTACGAGCAGTACTTC; CDR3 protein: CASSSRTFYEQYF
V gene: TRBV4-2; J gene: TRBJ2-3; D gene: TRBD2; clone size: -; CDR3 DNA: TGTGCCAGCAGCCAAGAACTAGCGGGGGGGGTCAGCACAGATACGCAGTATTTT; CDR3 protein: CASSQELAGGVSTDTQYF
V gene: TRBV19; J gene: TRBJ2-4; D gene: TRBD1; clone size: once; CDR3 DNA: TGTGCCAGTAGTATAGCACCAGGGGGCATTCAGTACTTC; CDR3 protein: CASSIAPGGIQYF
V gene: TRBV7-3; J gene: TRBJ2-2; D gene: -; clone size: -; CDR3 DNA: TGTGCCAGCAGCTCCTCTCCGGTCGGGGAGCTGTTTTTT; CDR3 protein: CASSSSPVGELFF
V gene: TRBV21-1; J gene: TRBJ2-5; D gene: -; clone size: -; CDR3 DNA: TGTGCCAGCCGGCCAGGGGGCGAGACCCAGTACTTC; CDR3 protein: CASRPGGETQYF
V gene: TRBV4-3; J gene: TRBJ2-5; D gene: TRBD2; clone size: -; CDR3 DNA: TGCGCCAGCAGCCATACCATCGAGGGAGGGGAGACCCAGTACTTC; CDR3 protein: CASSHTIEGGETQYF
V gene: TRBV5-4; J gene: TRBJ1-6; D gene: -; clone size: once; CDR3 DNA: TGTGCCAGCAGCTCCGTACAGAATTCACCCCTCCACTTT; CDR3 protein: CASSSVQNSPLHF